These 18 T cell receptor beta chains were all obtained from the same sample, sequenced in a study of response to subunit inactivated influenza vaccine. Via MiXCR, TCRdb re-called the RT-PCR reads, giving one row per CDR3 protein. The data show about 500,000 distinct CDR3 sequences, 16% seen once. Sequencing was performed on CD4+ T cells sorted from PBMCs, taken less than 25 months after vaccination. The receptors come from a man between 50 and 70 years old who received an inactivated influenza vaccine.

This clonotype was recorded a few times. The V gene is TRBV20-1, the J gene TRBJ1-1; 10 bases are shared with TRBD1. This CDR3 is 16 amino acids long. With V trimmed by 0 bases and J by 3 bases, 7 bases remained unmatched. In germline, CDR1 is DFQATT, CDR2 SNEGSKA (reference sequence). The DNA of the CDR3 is TGCAGTGCTAGAGATCCCGACAGGGGGCGTGACACTGAAGCTTTCTTT. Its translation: CSARDPDRGRDTEAFF.

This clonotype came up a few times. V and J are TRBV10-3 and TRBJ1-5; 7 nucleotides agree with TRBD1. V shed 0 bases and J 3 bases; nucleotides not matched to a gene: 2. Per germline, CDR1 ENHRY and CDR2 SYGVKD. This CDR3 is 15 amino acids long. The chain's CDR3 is CAISESRGHNQPQHF. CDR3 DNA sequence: TGTGCCATCAGTGAGTCAAGGGGGCACAATCAGCCCCAGCATTTT.

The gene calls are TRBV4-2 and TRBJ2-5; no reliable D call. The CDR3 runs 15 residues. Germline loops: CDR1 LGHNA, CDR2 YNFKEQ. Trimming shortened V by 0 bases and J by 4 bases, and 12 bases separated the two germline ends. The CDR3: CASSQDFFSGETQYF. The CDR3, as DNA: TGTGCCAGCAGCCAAGATTTCTTCTCGGGAGAGACCCAGTACTTC.

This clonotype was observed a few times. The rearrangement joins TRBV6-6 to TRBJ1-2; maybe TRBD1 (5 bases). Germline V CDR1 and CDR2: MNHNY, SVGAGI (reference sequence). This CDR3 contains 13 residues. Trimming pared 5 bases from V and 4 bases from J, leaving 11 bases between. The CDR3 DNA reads TGTGCCAGCAGTCCACAGGCCGGCTATGGCTACACCTTC. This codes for CASSPQAGYGYTF.

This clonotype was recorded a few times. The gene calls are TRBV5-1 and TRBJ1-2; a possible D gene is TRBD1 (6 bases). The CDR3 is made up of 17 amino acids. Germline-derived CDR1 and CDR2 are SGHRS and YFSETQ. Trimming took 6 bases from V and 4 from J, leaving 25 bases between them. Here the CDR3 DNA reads TGCGCCAGCACCCAAGGGGGGGGCCCGTTTGGGGGCTATGGCTACACCTTC. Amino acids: CASTQGGGPFGGYGYTF.

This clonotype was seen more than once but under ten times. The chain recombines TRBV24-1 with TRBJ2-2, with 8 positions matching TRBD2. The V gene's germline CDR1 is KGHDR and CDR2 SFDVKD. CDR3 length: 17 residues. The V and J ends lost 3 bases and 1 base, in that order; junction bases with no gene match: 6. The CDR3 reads CATSDTGTSGNTGELFF. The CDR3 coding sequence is TGTGCCACCAGTGATACCGGGACTAGTGGGAACACCGGGGAGCTGTTTTTT.

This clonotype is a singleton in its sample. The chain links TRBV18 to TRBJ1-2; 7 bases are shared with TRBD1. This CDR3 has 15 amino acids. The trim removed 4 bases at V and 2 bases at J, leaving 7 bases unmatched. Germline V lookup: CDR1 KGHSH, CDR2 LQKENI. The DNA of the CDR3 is TGTGCCAGCTCACGAGGACAGGCACAAAACTATGGCTACACCTTC. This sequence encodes CASSRGQAQNYGYTF.

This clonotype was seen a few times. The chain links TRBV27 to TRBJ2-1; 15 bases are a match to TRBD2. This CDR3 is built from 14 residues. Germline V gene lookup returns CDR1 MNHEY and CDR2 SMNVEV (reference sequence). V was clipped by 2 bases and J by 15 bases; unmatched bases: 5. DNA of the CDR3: TGTGCCAGCAGTTTAAGGACTAGCGGGAGGGGCGTGTTCTTC. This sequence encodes CASSLRTSGRGVFF.

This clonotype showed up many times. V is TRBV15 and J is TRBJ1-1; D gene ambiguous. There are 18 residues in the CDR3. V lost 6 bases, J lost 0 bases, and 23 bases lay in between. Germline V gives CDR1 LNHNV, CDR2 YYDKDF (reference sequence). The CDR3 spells CATSSSFSPSRMNTEAFF. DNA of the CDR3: TGTGCCACCAGTTCCAGTTTTAGCCCAAGTCGCATGAACACTGAAGCTTTCTTT.

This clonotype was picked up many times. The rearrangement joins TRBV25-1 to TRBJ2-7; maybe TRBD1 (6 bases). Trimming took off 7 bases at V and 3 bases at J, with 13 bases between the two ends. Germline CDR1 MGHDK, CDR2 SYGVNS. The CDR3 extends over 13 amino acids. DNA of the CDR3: TGTGCCAGCACCTCACAGGGTTACTACGAGCAGTACTTC. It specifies CASTSQGYYEQYF.

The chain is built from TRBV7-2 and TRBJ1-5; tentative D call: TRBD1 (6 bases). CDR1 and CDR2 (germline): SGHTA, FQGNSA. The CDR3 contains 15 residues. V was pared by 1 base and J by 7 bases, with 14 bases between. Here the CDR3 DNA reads TGTGCCAGCAGCTTAGTAGGGGCGGGACACCAGCCCCAGCATTTT. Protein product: CASSLVGAGHQPQHF.

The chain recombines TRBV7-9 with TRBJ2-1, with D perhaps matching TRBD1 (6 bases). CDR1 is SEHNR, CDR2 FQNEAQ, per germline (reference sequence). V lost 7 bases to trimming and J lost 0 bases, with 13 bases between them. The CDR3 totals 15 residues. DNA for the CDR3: TGTGCCAGCATCAAGATGACAGGCTCCTACAATGAGCAGTTCTTC. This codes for CASIKMTGSYNEQFF. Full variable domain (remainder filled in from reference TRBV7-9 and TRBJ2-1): DTGVSQNPRHKITKRGQNVTFRCDPISEHNRLYWYRQTLGQGPEFLTYFQNEAQLEKSRLLSDRFSAERPKGSFSTLEIQRTEQGDSAMYLCASIKMTGSYNEQFFGPGTRLTVL.

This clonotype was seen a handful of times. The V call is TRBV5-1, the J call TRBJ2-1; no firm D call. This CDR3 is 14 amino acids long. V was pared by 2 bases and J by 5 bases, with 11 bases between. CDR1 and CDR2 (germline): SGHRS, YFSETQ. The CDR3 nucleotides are TGCGCCAGCAGCTTCCAGAATCTCCACAATGAGCAGTTCTTC. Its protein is CASSFQNLHNEQFF.

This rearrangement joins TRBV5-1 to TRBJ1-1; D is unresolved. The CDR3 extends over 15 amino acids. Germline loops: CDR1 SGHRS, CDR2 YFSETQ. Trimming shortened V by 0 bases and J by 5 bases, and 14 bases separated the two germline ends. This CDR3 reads CASSLDGVGQTEAFF. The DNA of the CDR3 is TGCGCCAGCAGCTTGGACGGGGTAGGGCAGACTGAAGCTTTCTTT.

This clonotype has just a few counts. CDR3 coding DNA: TGTGCCAGCAGCTTGGGTATGGGGAAAAACATTCAGTACTTC. It is translated as CASSLGMGKNIQYF. J is TRBJ2-4 and V is TRBV5-6; no clear D. Trimming pared 0 bases from V and 4 bases from J, leaving 8 bases between. The germline CDR1 and CDR2 sequences are SGHDT and YYEEEE. The CDR3 length is 14 residues.

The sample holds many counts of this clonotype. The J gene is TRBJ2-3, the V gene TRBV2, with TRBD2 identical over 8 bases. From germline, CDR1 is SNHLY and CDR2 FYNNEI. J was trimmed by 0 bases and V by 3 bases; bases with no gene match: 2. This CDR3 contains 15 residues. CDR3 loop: CASSDQRGSTDTQYF. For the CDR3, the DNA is TGTGCCAGCAGTGACCAGCGGGGGAGCACAGATACGCAGTATTTT.

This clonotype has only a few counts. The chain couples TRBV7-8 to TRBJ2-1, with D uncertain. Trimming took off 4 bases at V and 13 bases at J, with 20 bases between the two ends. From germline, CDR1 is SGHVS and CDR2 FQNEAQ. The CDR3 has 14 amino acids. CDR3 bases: TGTGCCAGCAGCTCCATAGGACGGTTTCGGTCCCAGTTCTTC. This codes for CASSSIGRFRSQFF. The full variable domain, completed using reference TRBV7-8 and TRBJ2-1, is GAGVSQSPRYKVAKRGQDVALRCDPISGHVSLFWYQQALGQGPEFLTYFQNEAQLDKSGLPSDRFFAERPEGSVSTLKIQRTQQEDSAVYLCASSSIGRFRSQFFGPGTRLTVL.

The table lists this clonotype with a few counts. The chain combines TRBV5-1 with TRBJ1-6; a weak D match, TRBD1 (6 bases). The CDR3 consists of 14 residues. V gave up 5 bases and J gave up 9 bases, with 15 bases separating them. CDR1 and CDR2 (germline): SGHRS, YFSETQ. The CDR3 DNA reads TGCGCCAGCAGTGGGGGGGCAGGCGGTTCACCCCTCCACTTT. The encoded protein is CASSGGAGGSPLHF.